One sample yielded the 5 T cell receptor beta chains listed below, sequenced in a study of CD8+ T cells in alopecia areata. Stated treatment: oral pan-JAK inhibitor, 5-10 mg twice daily. Lesional scalp tissue (obtained by punch biopsy) and peripheral blood were collected from alopecia areata patients. Sequencing used cDNA as its template, made by extracting RNA and reverse transcribing it. Measured with immunoSEQ multiplex PCR; TCRdb has only the in-frame clones, and not every one. Of about 19,000 clones detected, 50% to 75% appear once; the ten largest clones hold approximately 8%. The input for sequencing was skin, taken at week 4, from a patient treated with tofacitinib. These receptors were collected from a human donor with alopecia areata.

The table lists this clone with a few counts. The CDR3, as DNA: TGTGCCAGCAGCCAAGGGGGATATCCTACTGAAGCTTTCTTT. Translating it yields CASSQGGYPTEAFF. This rearrangement joins TRBV14 to TRBJ1-1; no reliable D call. The CDR3 totals 14 residues. Germline V gives CDR1 SGHDN, CDR2 FVKESK. Trimming removed 1 base from V and 5 bases from J, with 11 bases in between.

The rearrangement joins TRBV10-3 to TRBJ1-3; D remains unclear. Germline CDR1 is ENHRY and CDR2 is SYGVKD. Trimming took off 0 bases at V and 2 bases at J, with 8 bases between the two ends. This CDR3 spans 15 amino acids. The CDR3 protein is CAISESNGAGNTIYF. The CDR3 coding sequence is TGTGCCATCAGTGAGTCGAACGGGGCTGGAAACACCATATATTTT.

The chain uses TRBV5-1 and TRBJ2-5; D may be TRBD1 (5 bases). The CDR3 is made up of 14 amino acids. V lost 5 bases to trimming and J lost 5 bases, with 16 bases between them. The V gene's germline CDR1 is SGHRS and CDR2 YFSETQ. CDR3 DNA: TGCGCCAGCAGTTACAGGTTCCCTTGGGAGACCCAGTACTTC. Its protein is CASSYRFPWETQYF. Supplemented by reference TRBV5-1 and TRBJ2-5, the full variable domain reads KAGVTQTPRYLIKTRGQQVTLSCSPISGHRSVSWYQQTPGQGLQFLFEYFSETQRNKGNFPGRFSGRQFSNSRSEMNVSTLELGDSALYLCASSYRFPWETQYFGPGTRLLVL.

The chain couples TRBV2 to TRBJ2-5; no reliable D call. V lost 3 bases and J 5 bases, leaving 13 bases between the germline ends. The CDR3 covers 14 residues. Germline values: CDR1 SNHLY, CDR2 FYNNEI. In DNA form, the CDR3 reads TGTGCCAGCAGTGATGAGCAGGTTGGGGAGACCCAGTACTTC. It encodes CASSDEQVGETQYF.

This chain links TRBV5-1 with TRBJ2-1; 12 bases agree with TRBD1. The CDR3 runs to 16 residues. V shed 4 bases, J shed 9 bases, and the junction held 11 bases outside the gene matches. CDR1 is SGHRS, CDR2 YFSETQ, per germline. The chain's CDR3 is CASSPGMGQGAVEQFF. DNA of the CDR3: TGCGCCAGCAGCCCCGGGATGGGACAGGGGGCGGTTGAGCAGTTCTTC.